The 19 T cell receptor beta chains reported below all come from one sample, sequenced in a study of T cell repertoires in cytomegalovirus infection. Their target antigens are unknown. Via MiXCR, TCRdb re-called the reads, giving one row per CDR3 protein. The top ten hold about an eighth of the sample, which has about 310,000 distinct CDR3 sequences, approximately 25% seen once. Sequenced material: cultured PBMCs, taken from culture after CMV antigen stimulation. These TCRs come from a human donor in good health (CMV status not recorded). Some clones in this sample may be carry-over from other donors' samples.

This clonotype was seen a handful of times. This chain uses TRBV7-8 with TRBJ2-7; TRBD2 matches 11 bases. V was clipped by 2 bases and J by 7 bases; unmatched bases: 10. The germline V gene encodes CDR1 SGHVS and CDR2 FQNEAQ. This CDR3 region has 16 residues. The CDR3 DNA sequence: TGTGCCAGCAGCTTAATGGAACTAGCGGGAGTTAGGGAGCAGTACTTC. Translated: CASSLMELAGVREQYF.

This clonotype was counted a few times. The rearrangement joins TRBV3-1 to TRBJ2-5, with D unresolved. Germline assignment: CDR1 LGHDT and CDR2 YNNKEL (reference sequence). The CDR3 totals 12 residues. V was clipped by 2 bases and J by 5 bases, with 6 bases between them. The CDR3 coding sequence is TGTGCCAGCAGCCAATTGGGGGAGACCCAGTACTTC. Amino acid sequence: CASSQLGETQYF.

The V gene is TRBV28, the J gene TRBJ2-5, with D perhaps given as TRBD1 or TRBD2 (5 bases each). This CDR3 comprises 15 residues. The germline gives CDR1 MDHEN, CDR2 SYDVKM. V lost 6 bases, J lost 3 bases, and 17 bases lay in between. The CDR3 DNA sequence: TGTGCCAGCAGGCAACCGGGACGGGCCAAAGAGACCCAGTACTTC. Encoded protein: CASRQPGRAKETQYF.

In its sample, this clonotype was seen many times. The CDR3 here is CASSFESPNEKLFF. CDR3 coding DNA: TGTGCCAGCAGCTTTGAATCCCCTAATGAAAAACTGTTTTTT. The chain recombines TRBV11-2 with TRBJ1-4; D unresolved. Per germline, CDR1 SGHAT and CDR2 FQNNGV. The CDR3 extends over 14 amino acids. Trimming took 3 bases from V and 3 from J, leaving 8 bases between them.

This chain uses TRBV7-1 with TRBJ2-2, with 8 bases matching TRBD1. Being an ORF, TRBV7-1 has a function that is uncertain. V gave up 7 bases and J gave up 4 bases; unmatched junction bases: 8. The CDR3 covers 15 residues. The CDR3 loop reads CASILQGDVTGELFF. The CDR3 DNA follows: TGTGCCAGCATCCTACAGGGGGATGTCACCGGGGAGCTGTTTTTT.

This chain joins TRBV12-3 or TRBV12-4 and TRBJ2-2, with D perhaps TRBD2 (5 bases). The CDR3 is 15 amino acids. V was shortened by 3 bases and J by 1 base, with 9 bases between the two germline ends. CDR3 nucleotides: TGTGCCAGCAGTTTTGGAGGATTGAACACCGGGGAGCTGTTTTTT. Translating it yields CASSFGGLNTGELFF.

The chain has TRBV19 and TRBJ1-2; the D gene is possibly TRBD1 (5 bases). Between the trimmed V and J ends, which lost 5 bases and 9 bases, there was a span of 19 bases. The CDR3 sequence is 14 residues long. Germline V gene sequence: CDR1 LNHDA, CDR2 SQIVND (reference sequence). The DNA of the CDR3 is TGTGCCAGTAGTCTCACACCGGGACTGGTACGCTACACCTTC. It encodes CASSLTPGLVRYTF. Supplemented by reference TRBV19 and TRBJ1-2, the full variable domain reads DGGITQSPKYLFRKEGQNVTLSCEQNLNHDAMYWYRQDPGQGLRLIYYSQIVNDFQKGDIAEGYSVSREKKESFPLTVTSAQKNPTAFYLCASSLTPGLVRYTFGSGTRLTVV.

The CDR3: CASSRHREYEQYF. The CDR3 DNA reads TGCGCCAGCAGCCGCCACAGGGAATACGAGCAGTACTTC. The rearrangement links TRBV4-3 to TRBJ2-7; the D gene is possibly TRBD1 (6 bases). V lost 4 bases, J lost 4 bases, and 11 bases lay in between. The CDR3 has 13 residues. CDR1 and CDR2 (germline): LGHNA, YSLEER.

The table lists this clonotype with a few counts. The V gene is TRBV6-2 or TRBV6-3, the J gene TRBJ2-7, with TRBD1 matching over 7 bases. Trimming cost V 4 bases and J 7 bases; bases outside gene matches: 7. CDR3 length equals 13 residues. Per the germline V gene, CDR1 is MNHEY and CDR2 is SVGEGT. Here the CDR3 DNA reads TGTGCCAGCAGTTTAAGGGGGCTTGGGGAGCAGTACTTC. Translated: CASSLRGLGEQYF.

The chain combines TRBV10-3 with TRBJ2-1; 13 bases map to TRBD2. Germline CDR1 ENHRY, CDR2 SYGVKD. The CDR3 covers 17 residues. J gave up 6 bases and V 2 bases, and 7 bases lay outside the gene matches. The CDR3 DNA reads as TGTGCCATCAGTGAGCCAACAGGACTAGCGGGAGTCAATGAGCAGTTCTTC. It translates to CAISEPTGLAGVNEQFF.

This sequence joins TRBV2 and TRBJ2-7; weak D call: TRBD1 (5 bases). Trimming stripped 8 bases from V and 6 bases from J, with 14 bases between. The CDR3 is 12 amino acids. Germline CDR1 reads SNHLY; CDR2 reads FYNNEI. DNA for the CDR3: TGTGCCAGCGGACAAACAGTCTCCGAGCAGTACTTC. Amino acids: CASGQTVSEQYF.

This clonotype occurred a few times. This chain connects TRBV19 to TRBJ2-4, with 9 bases that match TRBD1. The CDR3 runs to 16 residues. V shed 4 bases and J 6 bases; nucleotides not matched to a gene: 10. Per germline, CDR1 LNHDA and CDR2 SQIVND (reference sequence). CDR3 amino acids: CASSRRGQGVANIQYF. The CDR3 DNA is TGTGCCAGTAGTAGAAGGGGACAGGGTGTGGCAAACATTCAGTACTTC.

This chain links TRBV7-2 with TRBJ2-5; D may be TRBD1 or TRBD2 (5 bases each). The germline V and J ends were trimmed by 1 base and 2 bases, with 11 bases remaining between them. Germline lookup yields CDR1 SGHTA and CDR2 FQGNSA. This CDR3 is built from 15 residues. The DNA for the CDR3 is TGTGCCAGCAGCTTAGTTTGGGGGTTTCAAGAGACCCAGTACTTC. Amino acid sequence: CASSLVWGFQETQYF.

In DNA form, the CDR3 reads TGTGCCAGCAGTAGGACGTGGGAGGTAACGTACGAGCAGTACTTC. Amino acid sequence: CASSRTWEVTYEQYF. The chain carries TRBV28 and TRBJ2-7; TRBD2 is a possible D gene (6 bases). Germline V CDR1 and CDR2: MDHEN, SYDVKM. Trimming pared 5 bases from V and 4 bases from J, leaving 18 bases between. This CDR3 is built from 15 residues. The variable domain in full, with the rest retrieved from reference TRBV28 and TRBJ2-7, is DVKVTQSSRYLVKRTGEKVFLECVQDMDHENMFWYRQDPGLGLRLIYFSYDVKMKEKGDIPEGYSVSREKKERFSLILESASTNQTSMYLCASSRTWEVTYEQYFGPGTRLTVT.

A word on this clonotype: This may stem from a read error, because a much larger clone lies one nucleotide away. The chain carries TRBV7-2 and TRBJ1-1, with 9 bases aligning to TRBD1. The CDR3 contains 15 residues. CDR1 is SGHTA, CDR2 FQGNSA, per germline. CDR3 sequence (DNA): TGTGTCAGCAGCTTACAGACAGGGGGTTACACTGAAGCTTTCTTT. It yields the protein CVSSLQTGGYTEAFF.

This chain uses TRBV15 with TRBJ1-2; possibly TRBD1 for D (5 bases). CDR1 and CDR2 (germline): LNHNV, YYDKDF (reference sequence). This CDR3 region has 12 residues. Trimming removed 5 bases from V and 7 bases from J, with 11 bases in between. CDR3 bases: TGTGCCACCAGCGCAGGGCTAGGTGGCTACACCTTC. Translating it yields CATSAGLGGYTF.

This clonotype was found a few times. CDR3 nucleotides: TGCAGTGCTAGAGATCGTTTGCCTAGCGGGAGAGACGAGCAGTACTTC. The encoded protein is CSARDRLPSGRDEQYF. This chain links TRBV20-1 with TRBJ2-7; 10 nucleotides agree with TRBD2. The CDR3 is 16 amino acids. V dropped 0 bases and J dropped 5; count of bases not matched to a gene: 10. Germline V gene sequence: CDR1 DFQATT, CDR2 SNEGSKA (reference sequence).

The genes are TRBV12-3 or TRBV12-4 and TRBJ2-2, with TRBD2 as a possible D gene (6 bases). Trimming pared 6 bases from V and 11 bases from J, leaving 16 bases between. The CDR3 has 13 amino acids. CDR3 DNA: TGTGCCAGCAGCCGGGACTCCTCGTTAGAGCTGTTTTTT. It codes for CASSRDSSLELFF.

About this clonotype itself: One end of the junction fails to match germline, which may point to a read error. V usage is TRBV5-1 and J usage is TRBJ2-5; D not certain. From germline, CDR1 is SGHRS and CDR2 YFSETQ. CDR3 length equals 15 residues. This chain's CDR3 is CASGLSSPDQETQYF. CDR3 bases: TGCGCCAGCGGCTTGTCATCGCCAGACCAAGAGACCCAGTACTTC. Filled out from reference TRBV5-1 and TRBJ2-5, the complete variable domain reads KAGVTQTPRYLIKTRGQQVTLSCSPISGHRSVSWYQQTPGQGLQFLFEYFSETQRNKGNFPGRFSGRQFSNSRSEMNVSTLELGDSALYLCASGLSSPDQETQYFGPGTRLLVL.